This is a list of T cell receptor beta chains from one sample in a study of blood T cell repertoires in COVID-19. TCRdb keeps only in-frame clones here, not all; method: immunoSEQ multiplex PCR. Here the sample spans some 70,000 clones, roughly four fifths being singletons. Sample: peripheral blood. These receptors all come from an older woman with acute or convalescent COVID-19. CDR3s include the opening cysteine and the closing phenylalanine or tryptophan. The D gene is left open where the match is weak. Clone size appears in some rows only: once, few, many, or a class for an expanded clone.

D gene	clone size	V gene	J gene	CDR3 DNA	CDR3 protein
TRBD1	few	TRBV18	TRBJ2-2	TGTGCCAGCGCAGACAGGGGGACCGGGGAGCTGTTTTTT	CASADRGTGELFF
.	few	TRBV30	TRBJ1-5	TGTGCCTGGAGTAACGGGGGGCCGAGGCATTTT	CAWSNGGPRHF
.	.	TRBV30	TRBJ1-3	TGTGCCTGGGGGCAGGGGGGAAACACCATATATTTT	CAWGQGGNTIYF
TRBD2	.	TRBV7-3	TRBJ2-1	TGTGCCAGCAGCATAGGACTAGCGGGAAACAATGAGCAGTTCTTC	CASSIGLAGNNEQFF
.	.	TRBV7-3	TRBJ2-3	TGTGCCAGCAGCTTAACGGGCAGAGCTAGCACAGATACGCAGTATTTT	CASSLTGRASTDTQYF
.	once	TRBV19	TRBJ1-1	TGTGCCAGTAGTATAGCGGTTTACCTCACTGAAGCTTTCTTT	CASSIAVYLTEAFF
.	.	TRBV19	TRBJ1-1	TGTGCCAGTAGTTCGGTGGGTGTTCAGGTTTCTGAAGCTTTCTTT	CASSSVGVQVSEAFF
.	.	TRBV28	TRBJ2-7	TGTGCCAGCAGCGAGACAGGCAATTGGGGGGGAGGGCAATACGAGCAGTACTTC	CASSETGNWGGGQYEQYF
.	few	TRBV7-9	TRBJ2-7	TGTGCCAGCAGCTTTTGGACACCACCCTACGAGCAGTACTTC	CASSFWTPPYEQYF
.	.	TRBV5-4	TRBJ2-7	TGTGCCAGCACCTTGTTGGAGGGAGGATCCTCCTACGAGCAGTACTTC	CASTLLEGGSSYEQYF
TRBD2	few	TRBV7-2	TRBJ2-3	TGTGCCAGCAGCTGGACTAGCGGTAGCACAGATACGCAGTATTTT	CASSWTSGSTDTQYF
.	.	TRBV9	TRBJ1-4	TGTGCCAGCAGTGCGGGGCGGGCAACTAATGAAAAACTGTTTTTT	CASSAGRATNEKLFF
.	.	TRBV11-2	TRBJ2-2	TGTGCCAGCAGCGGTGACCTCGGAACGGAGGGGGCCACCGGGGAGCTGTTTTTT	CASSGDLGTEGATGELFF
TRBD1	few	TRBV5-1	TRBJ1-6	TGCGCCAGCAGCTTGACCGGACAGGGGCGCTCACCCCTCCACTTT	CASSLTGQGRSPLHF
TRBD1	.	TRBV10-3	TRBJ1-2	TGTGCCATCAGGGCCACCGGGACAGGGAATGGCTACACCTTC	CAIRATGTGNGYTF
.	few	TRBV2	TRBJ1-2	TGTGCCAGCAGTGCTTTAGGGGGAAAGGGCTACACCTTC	CASSALGGKGYTF
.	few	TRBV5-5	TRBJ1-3	TGTGCCAGCAGCTCACCTTGGACAATCTCTGGAAACACCATATATTTT	CASSSPWTISGNTIYF
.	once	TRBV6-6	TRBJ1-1	TGTGCCAGCAGTTATTTGGAGGGAGCCGGGCTCTTT	CASSYLEGAGLF
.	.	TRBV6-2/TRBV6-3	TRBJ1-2	TGTGCCAGCAGTTACTCGACCGACAGCGGGTATGGCTACACCTTC	CASSYSTDSGYGYTF
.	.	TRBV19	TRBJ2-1	TGTGCCACTCGGGACACAGACTACAATGAGCAGTTCTTC	CATRDTDYNEQFF
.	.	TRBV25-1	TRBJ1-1	TGTGCCAGCACCGGAGGGCTGGTAGGGGTGGCTTTCTTT	CASTGGLVGVAFF
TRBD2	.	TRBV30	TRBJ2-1	TGTGCCTGGAAAAGCCCGGCCGGGACTAGAACCCTCTGGATCCTCTTCAATGAGCAGTTCTTC	CAWKSPAGTRTLWILFNEQFF
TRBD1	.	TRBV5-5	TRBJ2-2	TGTGCCAGCAGCCCTCATTATGGGACAGAGAACACCGGGGAGCTGTTTTTT	CASSPHYGTENTGELFF
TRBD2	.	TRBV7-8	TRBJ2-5	TGTGCCAGCAGCCGGGGGAGGGTAATGGAGACCCAGTACTTC	CASSRGRVMETQYF
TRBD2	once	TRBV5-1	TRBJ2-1	TGCGCCAGCAGCTTAACTAGCGGCTACAATGAGCAGTTCTTC	CASSLTSGYNEQFF
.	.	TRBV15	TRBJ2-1	TGTGCCACCAGCAGAGGACGGACCGGCGGGGCCGCTCAGGAGCAGTTCTTC	CATSRGRTGGAAQEQFF
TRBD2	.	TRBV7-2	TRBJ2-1	TGTGCCAGCAGCTCTCCGGGACTAGCGGGAGTCGGGGCCGACAATGAGCAGTTCTTC	CASSSPGLAGVGADNEQFF